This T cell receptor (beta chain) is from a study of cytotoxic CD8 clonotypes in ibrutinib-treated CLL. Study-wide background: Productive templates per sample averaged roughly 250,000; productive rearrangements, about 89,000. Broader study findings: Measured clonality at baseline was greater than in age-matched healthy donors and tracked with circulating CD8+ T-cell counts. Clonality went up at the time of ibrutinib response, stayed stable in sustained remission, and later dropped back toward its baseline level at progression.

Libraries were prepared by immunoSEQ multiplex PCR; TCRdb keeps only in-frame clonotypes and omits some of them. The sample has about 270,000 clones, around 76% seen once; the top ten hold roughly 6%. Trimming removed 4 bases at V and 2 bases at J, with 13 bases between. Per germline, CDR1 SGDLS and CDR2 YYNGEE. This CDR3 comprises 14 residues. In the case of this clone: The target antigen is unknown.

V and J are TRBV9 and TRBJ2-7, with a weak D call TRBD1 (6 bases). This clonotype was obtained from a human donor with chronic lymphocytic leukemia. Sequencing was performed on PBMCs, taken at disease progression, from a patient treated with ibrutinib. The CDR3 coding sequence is TGTGCCAGCAGCCCTACCGGACAGCCCTACGAGCAGTACTTC. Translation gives CASSPTGQPYEQYF.